This T cell receptor (beta chain) comes out of a study of shared clonotypes between healthy human individuals. About the research overall: For every donor, three CD4 naive, three CD4 memory, two CD8 naive and one CD8 memory plates were used.

The authors ran the assay at deep level. The assay was immunoSEQ multiplex PCR, and TCRdb's table has in-frame clones only and misses some. The sample consists of roughly 2.2 million clones, roughly 93% of them appearing once. The sequencing sample was made of naive CD4+ T cells from PBMCs. Subset defined: CD45RA+ positively selected. The sequence came from a man between 18 and 29 years old in good health. Some clones in this sample may be carry-over from other donors' samples.

The CDR3: CASKDPGWGYTF. The CDR3 bases are TGTGCCAGCAAGGACCCCGGCTGGGGCTACACCTTC. The V gene is TRBV2, the J gene TRBJ1-2; no firm D call. The CDR3 loop spans 12 amino acids. Trimming stripped 7 bases from V and 8 bases from J, with 14 bases between. Per germline, CDR1 SNHLY and CDR2 FYNNEI.